This note documents a single TCR beta chain sequence. Its binding antigen is unknown. The sample holds no much larger clone one base away, and base qualities are not on file. Trimming removed 3 bases from V and 3 bases from J; the gene matches leave 2 bases unexplained. The cysteine opens and the phenylalanine closes a CDR3 of 14 amino acids. The read is trimmed to its CDR3 DNA, 42 bases read in frame from base 1. CDR1 LGHNA and CDR2 YSLEER were looked up in the germline V gene. The data originate from a study of OX40 agonist ivuxolimab in advanced cancers. Concerning the study at large: The costimulatory receptor OX40 (CD134) was targeted by ivuxolimab, a fully human IgG2 agonistic monoclonal antibody. Intravenous ivuxolimab was administered to patients every 2 weeks at six dose levels: 0.01, 0.1, 0.3, 1.5, 3 and 10 mg/kg. Among the roughly 52 dose-escalation patients, roughly 20 had hepatocellular carcinoma, some 15 melanoma, 9 renal cell carcinoma and 9 head and neck cancer. In the dose-escalation cohort, around 80% of patients were male, and the mean age was 60 years with a range of roughly 23 to 79. Patients were allowed to have had prior anti-PD-1, anti-PD-L1 or anti-CTLA-4 therapy, and about 40% of the dose-escalation patients had been treated with checkpoint inhibitors. Three dose-escalation patients achieved partial responses, one with hepatocellular carcinoma and two with cutaneous melanoma. Peripheral TCRbeta sequencing was intended to test whether TCR sequence diversity was altered and clonal T-cell expansion was caused by ivuxolimab. The paper describes the monotherapy dose-escalation part (N of about 52 patients) of the phase I trial of ivuxolimab. The investigation overall reported the following: Antigen specificity was not determined for the clonally expanded peripheral T cells. Low levels of normalized T-cell clonal expansion were also seen in some patients who did not respond. In the 0.1-3.0 mg/kg groups, partial responders were among the patients with the lowest normalized peripheral clonal expansion, particularly in CD8+ T cells. Clonal expansion of both CD4+ and CD8+ blood T cells was observed from baseline to week 6 at doses 0.1 to 3.0 mg/kg. After ivuxolimab, CD8+ T cells had more expanded clones than CD4+ T cells on average.

For sequencing of the TCRbeta CDR3 region, genomic DNA was extracted from the sorted cells. The immunoSEQ Assay was used for sequencing of TCRbeta CDR3 regions. TCRdb re-hosts the immuneACCESS table, in-frame sequences only. Its copies lack some clones; in the studies checked, an unresolved V gene accounts for under half of them, and the cause for the rest is not known. Across this sample there are tens of thousands of clones, with 82% seen only once. The top ten hold about 0.41% of the sample. The trial excluded patients who had a history of autoimmune disease or who were on systemic immunosuppression. Peripheral blood for TCR sequencing was collected from all dose cohorts at baseline, on cycle 4 day 1, and on cycle 7 day 1. Samples came from an open-label, multicenter, first-in-human phase I dose-escalation trial of ivuxolimab. Adults with locally advanced or metastatic melanoma, renal cell carcinoma, hepatocellular carcinoma or head and neck squamous cell carcinoma were enrolled in the trial. CD4+ and CD8+ T cells were sorted separately from peripheral blood before TCR sequencing.

Here the sequenced sample was CD4+ or CD8+ T cells sorted from blood, taken in a trial of the OX40 agonist ivuxolimab. The receptor was isolated from an adult with an advanced solid tumor such as melanoma, head and neck, liver or kidney cancer. The chain joins TRBV4-3 to TRBJ2-7; TRBD1 matches 10 bases in the middle. The CDR3 reads CASSHRTGGYEQYF. The DNA reads as follows: TGCGCCAGCAGCCATAGGACAGGGGGCTACGAGCAGTACTTC.